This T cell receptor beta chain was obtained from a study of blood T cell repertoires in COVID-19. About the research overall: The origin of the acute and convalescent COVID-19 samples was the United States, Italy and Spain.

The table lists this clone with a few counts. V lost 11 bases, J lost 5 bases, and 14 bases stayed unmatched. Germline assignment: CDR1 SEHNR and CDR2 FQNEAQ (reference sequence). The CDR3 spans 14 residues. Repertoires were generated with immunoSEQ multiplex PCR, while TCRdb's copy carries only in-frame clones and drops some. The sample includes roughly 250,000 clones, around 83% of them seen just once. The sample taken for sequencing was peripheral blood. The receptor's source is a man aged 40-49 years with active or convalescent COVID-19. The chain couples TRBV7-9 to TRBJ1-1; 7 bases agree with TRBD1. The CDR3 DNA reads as TGTGCCGGGCACAGGGGAGAGTTAGGGACTGAAGCTTTCTTT. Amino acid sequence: CAGHRGELGTEAFF.